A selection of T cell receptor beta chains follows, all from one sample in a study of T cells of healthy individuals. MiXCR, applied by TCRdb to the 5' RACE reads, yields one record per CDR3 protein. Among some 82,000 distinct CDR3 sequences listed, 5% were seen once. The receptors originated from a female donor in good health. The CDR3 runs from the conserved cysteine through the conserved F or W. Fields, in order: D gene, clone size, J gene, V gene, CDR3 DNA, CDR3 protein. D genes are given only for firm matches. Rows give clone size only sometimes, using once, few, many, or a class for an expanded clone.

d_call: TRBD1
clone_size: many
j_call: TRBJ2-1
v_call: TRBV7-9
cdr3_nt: TGTGCCAGCAGTTCCCGACAGGGGGCCTCCTCGGGAGAGCAGTTCTTC
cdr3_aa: CASSSRQGASSGEQFF

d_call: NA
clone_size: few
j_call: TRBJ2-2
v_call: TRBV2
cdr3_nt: TGTGCCAGCACGATTACAGGGTCCAGGTTCCGCGGGGAGCTGTTTTTT
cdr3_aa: CASTITGSRFRGELFF

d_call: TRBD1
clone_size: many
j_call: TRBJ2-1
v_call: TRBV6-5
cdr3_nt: TGTGCCAGCAGCGTTGCCCCCGGGACAGGGGGGTTAGAGCAGTTCTTC
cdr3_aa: CASSVAPGTGGLEQFF

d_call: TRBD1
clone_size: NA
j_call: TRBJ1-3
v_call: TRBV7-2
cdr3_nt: TGTGCCAGCAGCTTAGCCTGGACAGGGGGCCTCGTATCCTCTGGAAACACCATATATTTT
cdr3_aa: CASSLAWTGGLVSSGNTIYF

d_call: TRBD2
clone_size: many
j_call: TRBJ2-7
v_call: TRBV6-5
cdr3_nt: TGTGCCAGCAGTTACTCGGGACTAGCGGGTAACGAGCAGTACTTC
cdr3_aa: CASSYSGLAGNEQYF

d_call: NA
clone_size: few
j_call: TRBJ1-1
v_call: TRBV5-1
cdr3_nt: TGCGCCAGCCGGGGGTGGGACACTGAAGCTTTCTTT
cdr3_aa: CASRGWDTEAFF

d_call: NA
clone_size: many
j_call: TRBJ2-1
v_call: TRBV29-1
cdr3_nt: TGCAGCGGTAGACTAAGCTACAATGAGCAGTTCTTC
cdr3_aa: CSGRLSYNEQFF

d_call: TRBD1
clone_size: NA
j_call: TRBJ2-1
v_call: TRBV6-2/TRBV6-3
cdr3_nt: TGTGCCAGCAGGCTACGCCTCGGTTTACAGGGGGCTCGGGGCAATGAGCAGTTCTTC
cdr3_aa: CASRLRLGLQGARGNEQFF

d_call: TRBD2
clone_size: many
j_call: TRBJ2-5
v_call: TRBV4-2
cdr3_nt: TGTGCCAGCAGCCAAGTAACCGGGAGGGCTGGTGAGACCCAGTACTTC
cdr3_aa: CASSQVTGRAGETQYF

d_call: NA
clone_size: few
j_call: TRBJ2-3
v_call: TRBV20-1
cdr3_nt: TGCAGTGCTAGACAGACAGCGTCTAGCACAGATACGCAGTATTTT
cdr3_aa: CSARQTASSTDTQYF

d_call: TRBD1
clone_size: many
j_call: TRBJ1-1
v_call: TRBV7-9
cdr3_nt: TGTGCCAGCAGCCCAGGTCAGGGGGCGTCCTACACTGAAGCTTTCTTT
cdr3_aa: CASSPGQGASYTEAFF

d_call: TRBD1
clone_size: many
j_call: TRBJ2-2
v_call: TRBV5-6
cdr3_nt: TGTGCCAGCAGCTTGGGACAGGGGGCTCACACCGGGGAGCTGTTTTTT
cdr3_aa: CASSLGQGAHTGELFF

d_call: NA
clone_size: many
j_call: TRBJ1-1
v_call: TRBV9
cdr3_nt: TGTGCCAGCAGCGTAGATGGGTTGGCTGAAGCTTTCTTT
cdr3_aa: CASSVDGLAEAFF

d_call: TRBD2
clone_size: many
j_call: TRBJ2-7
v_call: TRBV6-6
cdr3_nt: TGTGCCAGCATCGGACTAGCGGTTGGAAGCTACGAGCAGTACTTC
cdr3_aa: CASIGLAVGSYEQYF

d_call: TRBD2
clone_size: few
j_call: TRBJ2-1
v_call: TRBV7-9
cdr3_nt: TGTGCCAGCAGCCCACTCGGAGCGGGGTACAATGTGGGTGAGCAGTTCTTC
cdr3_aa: CASSPLGAGYNVGEQFF

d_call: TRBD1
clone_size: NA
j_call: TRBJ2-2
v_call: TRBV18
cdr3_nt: TGTGCCAGCTCACCGCGGCAGGGGGACACCGGGGAGCTGTTTTTT
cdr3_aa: CASSPRQGDTGELFF

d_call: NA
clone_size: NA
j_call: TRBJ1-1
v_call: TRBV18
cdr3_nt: TGTGCCAGCTCACCGGGACACACGAACACTGAAGCTTTCTTT
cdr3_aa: CASSPGHTNTEAFF

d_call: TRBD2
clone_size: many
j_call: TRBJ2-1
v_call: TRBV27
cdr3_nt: TGTGCCAGCGGACTAGCGGTCAATGAGCAGTTCTTC
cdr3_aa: CASGLAVNEQFF

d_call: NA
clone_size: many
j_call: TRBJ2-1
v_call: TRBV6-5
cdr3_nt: TGTGCCAGCAGTTTGGGGGCGGGAAATGAGCAGTTCTTC
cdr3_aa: CASSLGAGNEQFF

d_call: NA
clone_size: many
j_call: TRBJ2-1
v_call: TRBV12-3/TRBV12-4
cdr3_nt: TGTGCCAGCAATATTCGGGGGTCCATCAATGAGCAGTTCTTC
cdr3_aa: CASNIRGSINEQFF

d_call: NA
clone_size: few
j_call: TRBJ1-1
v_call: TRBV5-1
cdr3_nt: TGCGCCAGCAGCTCGAGTGGGGTCATGAACACTGAAGCTTTCTTT
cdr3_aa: CASSSSGVMNTEAFF

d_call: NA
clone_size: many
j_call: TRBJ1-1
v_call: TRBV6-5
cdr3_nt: TGTGCCAGCAGCCCCGATATAGGGGCGGCTTTCTTT
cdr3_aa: CASSPDIGAAFF

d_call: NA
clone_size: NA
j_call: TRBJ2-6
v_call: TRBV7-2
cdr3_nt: TGTGCCAACACGCGAGCTGGGGCCAACGTCCTGACTTTC
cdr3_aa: CANTRAGANVLTF

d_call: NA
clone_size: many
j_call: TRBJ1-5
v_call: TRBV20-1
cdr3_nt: TGCAGTGCTAGCCCAGGCCATCAGCCCCAGCATTTT
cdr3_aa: CSASPGHQPQHF

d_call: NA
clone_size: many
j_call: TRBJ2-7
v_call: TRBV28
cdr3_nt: TGTGCCAGCAGTTCTCTCCGGGCCCCGGCGGTCTACGAGCAGTACTTC
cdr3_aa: CASSSLRAPAVYEQYF

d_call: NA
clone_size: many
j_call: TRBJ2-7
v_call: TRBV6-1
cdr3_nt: TGTGCCAGCAAAGAGGTCGGGGCAGGGGAATCCTACGAGCAGTACTTC
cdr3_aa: CASKEVGAGESYEQYF

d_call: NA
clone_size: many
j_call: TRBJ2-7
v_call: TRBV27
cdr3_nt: TGTGCCAGCAGTTCAACCGGGACCCCGTCGGACGAGCAGTACTTC
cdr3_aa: CASSSTGTPSDEQYF

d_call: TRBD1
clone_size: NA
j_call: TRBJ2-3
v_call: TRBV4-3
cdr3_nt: TGCGCCAGCAGCCAAGATCGGACAGGGGGAGGCAAAGATACGCAGTATTTT
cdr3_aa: CASSQDRTGGGKDTQYF

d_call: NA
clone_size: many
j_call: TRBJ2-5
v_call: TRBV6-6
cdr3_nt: TGTGCCAGCACCCTGTTACTAGGGCAAGAGACCCAGTACTTC
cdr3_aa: CASTLLLGQETQYF

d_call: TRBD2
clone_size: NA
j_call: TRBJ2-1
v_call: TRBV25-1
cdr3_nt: TGTGCCAGCAGTGACGAGAGCGGGAGTTACAATGGGCAGTTCTTC
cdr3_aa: CASSDESGSYNGQFF

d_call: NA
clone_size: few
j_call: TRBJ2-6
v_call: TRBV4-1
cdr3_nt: TGCGCCAGCAGCCAAGTTACAGCCCCCGGGGCCAACGTCCTGACTTTC
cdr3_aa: CASSQVTAPGANVLTF

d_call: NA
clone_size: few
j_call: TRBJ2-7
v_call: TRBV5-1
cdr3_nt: TGCGCCAGCAGCGCCAGTGGACCCTACGAGCAGTACTTC
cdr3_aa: CASSASGPYEQYF

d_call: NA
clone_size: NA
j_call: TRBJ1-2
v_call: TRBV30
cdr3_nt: TGTGCCTGGACCGCTACGGCGGGAGGGGGCTACACCTTC
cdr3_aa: CAWTATAGGGYTF

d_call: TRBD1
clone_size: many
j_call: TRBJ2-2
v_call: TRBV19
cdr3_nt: TGTGCCAGTAAAAAACGGGACAGGGCCACCGGGGAGCTGTTTTTT
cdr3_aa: CASKKRDRATGELFF

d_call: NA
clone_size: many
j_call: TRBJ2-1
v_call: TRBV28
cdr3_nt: TGTGCCAGCAGAAACGGTGCGAGCTCCTACAATGAGCAGTTCTTC
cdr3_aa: CASRNGASSYNEQFF

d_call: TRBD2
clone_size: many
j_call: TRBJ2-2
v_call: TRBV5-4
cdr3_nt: TGTGCCAGCAGCTTGGAACTAGCGGGGGAGGGGGAGCTGTTTTTT
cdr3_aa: CASSLELAGEGELFF

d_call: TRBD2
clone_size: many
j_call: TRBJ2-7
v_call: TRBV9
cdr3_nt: TGTGCCAGCAGCGCGACGGGGGGGACCTACGAGCAGTACTTC
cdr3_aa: CASSATGGTYEQYF

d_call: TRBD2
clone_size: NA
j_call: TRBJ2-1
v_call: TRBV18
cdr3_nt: TGTGCCAGCTCCCCCGCTAGCGGGAGGTTGAATGAGCAGTTCTTC
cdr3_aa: CASSPASGRLNEQFF

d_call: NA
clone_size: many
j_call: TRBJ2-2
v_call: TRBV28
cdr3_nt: TGTGCCAGTAATACAGGGTGGACCGGGGAGCTGTTTTTT
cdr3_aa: CASNTGWTGELFF

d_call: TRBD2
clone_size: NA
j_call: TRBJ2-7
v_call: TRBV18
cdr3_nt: TGTGCCAGCTCACCGGGACTAGGGAACGAGCAGTACTTC
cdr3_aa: CASSPGLGNEQYF

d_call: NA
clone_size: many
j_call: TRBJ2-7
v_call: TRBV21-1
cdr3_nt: TGTGCCAGCAGCAATATGAGGGGAGAGTACTTC
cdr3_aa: CASSNMRGEYF

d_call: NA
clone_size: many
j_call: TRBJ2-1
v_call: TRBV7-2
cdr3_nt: TGTGCCAGCAGCTTAAGGTCGCGGGGCAATGAGCAGTTCTTC
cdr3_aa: CASSLRSRGNEQFF

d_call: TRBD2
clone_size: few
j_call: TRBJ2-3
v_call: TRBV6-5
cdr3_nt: TGTGCCAGCAGGGCCTCGGGAGGTTCCGATACGCAGTATTTT
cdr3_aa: CASRASGGSDTQYF

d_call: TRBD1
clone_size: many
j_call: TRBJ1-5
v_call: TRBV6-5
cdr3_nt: TGTGCCAGCAGCCTGGGACAGTTCAATCAGCCCCAGCATTTT
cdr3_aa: CASSLGQFNQPQHF

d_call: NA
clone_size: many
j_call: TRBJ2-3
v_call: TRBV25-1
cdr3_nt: TGTGCCAGCAGTGAATTACTACAGATAGATACGCAGTATTTT
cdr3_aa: CASSELLQIDTQYF

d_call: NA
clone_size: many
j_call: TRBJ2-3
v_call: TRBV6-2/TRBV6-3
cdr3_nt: TGTGCCAGCAGTTACCACCTTGGGGGGCCCACAGATACGCAGTATTTT
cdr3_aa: CASSYHLGGPTDTQYF

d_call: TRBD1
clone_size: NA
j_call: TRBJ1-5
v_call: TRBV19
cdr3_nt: TGTGCCAGTAGCGGGACAGGGACCCTTTATAGCAATCAGCCCCAGCATTTT
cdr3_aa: CASSGTGTLYSNQPQHF

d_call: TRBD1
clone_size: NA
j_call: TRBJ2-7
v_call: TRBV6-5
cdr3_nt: TGTGCCAGCAGTGCCCGAACAGGGGTTGCCGAGCAGTACTTC
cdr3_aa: CASSARTGVAEQYF

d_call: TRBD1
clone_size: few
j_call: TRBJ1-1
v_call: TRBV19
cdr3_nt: TGTGCCAGTAGTTTAGGGGGCGCGGGTCGGGGAATGAACACTGAAGCTTTCTTT
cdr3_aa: CASSLGGAGRGMNTEAFF

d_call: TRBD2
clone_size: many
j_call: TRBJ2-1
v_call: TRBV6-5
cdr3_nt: TGTGCCAGCAATGGGGCGGGAGCTCACTCCTACAATGAGCAGTTCTTC
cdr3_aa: CASNGAGAHSYNEQFF

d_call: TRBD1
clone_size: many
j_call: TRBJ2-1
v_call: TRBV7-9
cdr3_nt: TGTGCCAGCAGCCGATTGGGACAGCAATACAATGAGCAGTTCTTC
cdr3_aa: CASSRLGQQYNEQFF

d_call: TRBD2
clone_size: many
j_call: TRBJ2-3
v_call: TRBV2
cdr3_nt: TGTGCCAGCAGCGTCCCCAGGACTAGCGGGATTCGGGCAGATACGCAGTATTTT
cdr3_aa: CASSVPRTSGIRADTQYF

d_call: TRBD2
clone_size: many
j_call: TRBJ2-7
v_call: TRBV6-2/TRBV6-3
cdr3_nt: TGTGCCAGCAGCCGAGAGACTAGCGGGGACGAGCAGTACTTC
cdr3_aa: CASSRETSGDEQYF

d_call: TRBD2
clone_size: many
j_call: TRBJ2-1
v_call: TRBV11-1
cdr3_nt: TGTGCCAGCAGCCCCCTGAGAACTAGCGGGAGCCCCGAGGAGCAGTTCTTC
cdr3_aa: CASSPLRTSGSPEEQFF

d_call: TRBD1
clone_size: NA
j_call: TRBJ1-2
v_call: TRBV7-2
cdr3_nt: TGTGCCAGCAGCTCTCTGGGACAGGGAAATGGCTACACCTTC
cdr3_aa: CASSSLGQGNGYTF

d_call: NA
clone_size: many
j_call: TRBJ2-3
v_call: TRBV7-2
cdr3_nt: TGTGCCAGCAGCTTGGGGGCCTCAGATACGCAGTATTTT
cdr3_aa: CASSLGASDTQYF

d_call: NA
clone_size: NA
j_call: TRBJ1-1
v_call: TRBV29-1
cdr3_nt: TGCAGCGTTGCTGGGGCCCTCCAGGGCACTGAAGCTTTCTTT
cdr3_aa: CSVAGALQGTEAFF